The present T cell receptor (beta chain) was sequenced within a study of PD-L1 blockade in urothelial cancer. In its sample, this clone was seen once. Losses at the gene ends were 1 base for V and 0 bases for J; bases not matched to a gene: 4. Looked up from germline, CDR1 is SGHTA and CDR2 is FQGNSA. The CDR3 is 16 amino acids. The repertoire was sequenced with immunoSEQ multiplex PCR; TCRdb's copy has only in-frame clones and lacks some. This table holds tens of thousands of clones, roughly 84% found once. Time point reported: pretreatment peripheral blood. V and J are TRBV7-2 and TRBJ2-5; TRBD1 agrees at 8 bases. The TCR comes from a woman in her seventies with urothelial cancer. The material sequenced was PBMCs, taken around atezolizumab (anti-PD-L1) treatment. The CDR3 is CASSLGWDRYQETQYF. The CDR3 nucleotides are TGTGCCAGCAGCTTAGGTTGGGACAGGTACCAAGAGACCCAGTACTTC.